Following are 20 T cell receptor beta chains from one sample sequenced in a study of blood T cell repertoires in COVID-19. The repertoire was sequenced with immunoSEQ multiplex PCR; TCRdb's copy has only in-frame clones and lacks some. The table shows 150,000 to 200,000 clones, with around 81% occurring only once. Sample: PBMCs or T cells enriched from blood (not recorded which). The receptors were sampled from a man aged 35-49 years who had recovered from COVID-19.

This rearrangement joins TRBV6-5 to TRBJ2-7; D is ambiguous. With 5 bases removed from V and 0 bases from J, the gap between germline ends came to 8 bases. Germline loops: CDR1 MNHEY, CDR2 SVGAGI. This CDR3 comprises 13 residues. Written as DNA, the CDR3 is TGTGCCAGCAGTAAGACAAACTCCTACGAGCAGTACTTC. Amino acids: CASSKTNSYEQYF.

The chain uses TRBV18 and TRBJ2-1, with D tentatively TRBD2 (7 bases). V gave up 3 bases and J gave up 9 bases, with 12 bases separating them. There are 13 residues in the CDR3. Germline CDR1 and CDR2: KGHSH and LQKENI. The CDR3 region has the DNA TGTGCCAGCTCACCGGGGGGGCCCCTTGAGCAGTTCTTC. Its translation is CASSPGGPLEQFF.

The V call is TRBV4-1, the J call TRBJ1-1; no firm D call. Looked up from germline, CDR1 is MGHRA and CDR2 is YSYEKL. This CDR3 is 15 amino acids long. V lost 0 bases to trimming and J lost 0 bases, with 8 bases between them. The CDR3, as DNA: TGCGCCAGCAGCCAAGAGGCGGGCCTGAACACTGAAGCTTTCTTT. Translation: CASSQEAGLNTEAFF.

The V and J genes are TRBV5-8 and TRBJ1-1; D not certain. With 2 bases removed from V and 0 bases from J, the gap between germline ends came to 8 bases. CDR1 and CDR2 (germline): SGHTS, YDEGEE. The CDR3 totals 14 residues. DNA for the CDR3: TGTGCCAGCAGCTTCAGACTGATGAACACTGAAGCTTTCTTT. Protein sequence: CASSFRLMNTEAFF.

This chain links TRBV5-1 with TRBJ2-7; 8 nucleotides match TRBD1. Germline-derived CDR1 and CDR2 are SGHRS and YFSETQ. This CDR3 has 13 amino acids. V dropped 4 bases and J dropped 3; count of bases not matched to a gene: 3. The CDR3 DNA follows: TGCGCCAGCAGCCAGGACAGGGTCTACGAGCAGTACTTC. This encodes CASSQDRVYEQYF.

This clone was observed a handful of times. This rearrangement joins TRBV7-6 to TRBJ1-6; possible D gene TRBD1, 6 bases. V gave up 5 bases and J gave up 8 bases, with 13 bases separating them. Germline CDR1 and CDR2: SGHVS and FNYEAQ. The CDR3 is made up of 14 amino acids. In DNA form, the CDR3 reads TGTGCCAGCAGCCGTGGACAGTACGATTCACCCCTCCACTTT. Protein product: CASSRGQYDSPLHF.

In DNA form, the CDR3 reads TGTGCCAGCAGTTCCCCTACCGGGATGGGCCGGGGCAATCAGCCCCAGCATTTT. The encoded protein is CASSSPTGMGRGNQPQHF. This chain joins TRBV28 and TRBJ1-5; D uncertain. Deletions cut 4 bases from V and 2 bases from J, with 21 bases between. Germline-derived CDR1 and CDR2 are MDHEN and SYDVKM. The CDR3 covers 18 residues.

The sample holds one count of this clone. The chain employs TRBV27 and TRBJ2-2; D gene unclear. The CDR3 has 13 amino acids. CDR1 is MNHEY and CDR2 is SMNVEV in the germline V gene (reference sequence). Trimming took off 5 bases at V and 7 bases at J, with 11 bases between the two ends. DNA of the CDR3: TGTGCCAGCAGTCTAGGAATGGGCGGGGAGCTGTTTTTT. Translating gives CASSLGMGGELFF.

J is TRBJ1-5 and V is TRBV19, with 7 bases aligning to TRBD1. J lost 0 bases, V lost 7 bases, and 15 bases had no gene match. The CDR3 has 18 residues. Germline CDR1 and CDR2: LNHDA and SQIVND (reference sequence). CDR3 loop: CASTPSRGQQYSNQPQHF. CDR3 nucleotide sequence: TGTGCCAGTACCCCCTCAAGGGGACAGCAATATAGCAATCAGCCCCAGCATTTT.

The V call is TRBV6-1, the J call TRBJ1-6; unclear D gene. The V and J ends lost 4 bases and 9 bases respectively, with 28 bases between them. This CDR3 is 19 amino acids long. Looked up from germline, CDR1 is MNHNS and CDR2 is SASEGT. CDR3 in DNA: TGTGCCAGCAGTGGCGGGGTCGGGATTCCGGGCCCTTCGGGTTCACCCCTCCACTTT. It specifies CASSGGVGIPGPSGSPLHF.

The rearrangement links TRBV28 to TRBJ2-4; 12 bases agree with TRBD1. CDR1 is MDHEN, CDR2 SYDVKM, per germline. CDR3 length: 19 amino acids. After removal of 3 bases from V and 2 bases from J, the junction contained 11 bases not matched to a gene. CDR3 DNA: TGTGCCAGCAGTTTTAAGTGGGGACAGGGGGCAGAGACCAAAAACATTCAGTACTTC. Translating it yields CASSFKWGQGAETKNIQYF.

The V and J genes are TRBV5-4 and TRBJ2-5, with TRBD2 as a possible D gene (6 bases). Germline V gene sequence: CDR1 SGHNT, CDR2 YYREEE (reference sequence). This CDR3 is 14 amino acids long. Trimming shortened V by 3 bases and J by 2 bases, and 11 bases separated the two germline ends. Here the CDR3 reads CASSSGTYQETQYF. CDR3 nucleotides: TGTGCCAGCAGCTCCGGGACTTATCAAGAGACCCAGTACTTC.

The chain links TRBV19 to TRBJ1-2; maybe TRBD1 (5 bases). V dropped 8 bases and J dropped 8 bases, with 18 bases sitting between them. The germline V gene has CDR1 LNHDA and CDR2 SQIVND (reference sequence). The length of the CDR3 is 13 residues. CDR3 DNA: TGTGCCAGTTCCCTCGGAGGGGTGAAGGGCTACACCTTC. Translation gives CASSLGGVKGYTF.

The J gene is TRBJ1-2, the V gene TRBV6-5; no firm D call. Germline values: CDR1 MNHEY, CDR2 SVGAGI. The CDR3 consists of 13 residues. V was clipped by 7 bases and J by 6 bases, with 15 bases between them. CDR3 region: CASTLGPWHGYTF. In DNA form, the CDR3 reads TGTGCCAGCACCCTGGGCCCTTGGCATGGCTACACCTTC.

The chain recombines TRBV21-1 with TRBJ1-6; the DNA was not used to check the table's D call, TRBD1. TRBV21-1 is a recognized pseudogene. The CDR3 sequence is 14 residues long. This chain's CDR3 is CASSKGFPDSPLHF. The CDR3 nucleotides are TGTGCCAGCAGCAAAGGGTTCCCAGATTCACCCCTCCACTTT.

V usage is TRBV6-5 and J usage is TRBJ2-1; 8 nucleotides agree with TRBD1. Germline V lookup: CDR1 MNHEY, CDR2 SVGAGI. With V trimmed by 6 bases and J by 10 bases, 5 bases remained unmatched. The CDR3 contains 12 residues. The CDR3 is CASRDRAQEQFF. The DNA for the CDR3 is TGTGCCAGCAGGGACAGGGCCCAGGAGCAGTTCTTC.

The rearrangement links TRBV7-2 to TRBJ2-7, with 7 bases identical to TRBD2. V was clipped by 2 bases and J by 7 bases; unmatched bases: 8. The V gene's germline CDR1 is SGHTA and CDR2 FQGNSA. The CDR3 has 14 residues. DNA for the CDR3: TGTGCCAGCAGCTTACTCGCGGGGGTTAATGAGCAGTACTTC. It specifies CASSLLAGVNEQYF.

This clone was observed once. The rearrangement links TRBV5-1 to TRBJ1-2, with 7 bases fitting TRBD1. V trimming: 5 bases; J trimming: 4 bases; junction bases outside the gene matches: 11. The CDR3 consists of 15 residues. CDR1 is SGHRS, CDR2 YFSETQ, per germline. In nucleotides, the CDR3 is TGCGCCAGCAGGACACGACAGGGCGGGATCTATGGCTACACCTTC. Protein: CASRTRQGGIYGYTF.

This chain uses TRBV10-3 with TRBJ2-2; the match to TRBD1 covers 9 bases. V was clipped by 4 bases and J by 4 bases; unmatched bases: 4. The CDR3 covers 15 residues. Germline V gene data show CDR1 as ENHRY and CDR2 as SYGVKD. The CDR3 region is CAISGTGAATGELFF. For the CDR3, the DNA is TGTGCCATCAGTGGGACAGGGGCGGCCACCGGGGAGCTGTTTTTT.

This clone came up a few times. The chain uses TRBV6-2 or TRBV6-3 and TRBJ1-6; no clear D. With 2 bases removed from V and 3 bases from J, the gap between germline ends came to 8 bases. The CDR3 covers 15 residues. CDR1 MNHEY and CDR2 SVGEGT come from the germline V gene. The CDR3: CASSYARYYNSPLHF. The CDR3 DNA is TGTGCCAGCAGTTACGCCAGGTACTATAATTCACCCCTCCACTTT.